These 5 T cell receptor beta chains came from one sample sequenced in a study of control samples from healthy donors and cancer patients. The table came from immunoSEQ multiplex PCR; TCRdb's copy has only in-frame clones and leaves some out. The sample includes 63,000 or so clones, about nine tenths of them seen just once. The sequencing sample was made of PBMCs. All receptors come from a man aged 55 to 70 with colorectal cancer.

V and J are TRBV11-2 and TRBJ2-1, with TRBD1 identical over 8 bases. Per germline, CDR1 SGHAT and CDR2 FQNNGV. J was trimmed by 4 bases and V by 5 bases; bases with no gene match: 10. The CDR3 totals 16 residues. This chain's CDR3 is CASSIGTGLTYNEQFF. CDR3 sequence (DNA): TGTGCCAGCAGCATCGGGACAGGACTTACTTACAATGAGCAGTTCTTC.

The chain links TRBV12-5 to TRBJ2-7; D call uncertain. Germline CDR1 is LGHNT and CDR2 is FRNRAP. V was clipped by 3 bases and J by 4 bases, with 10 bases between them. CDR3 length: 13 amino acids. The CDR3, as DNA: TGTGCTAGTGGTTTCTCAAATGAATACGAGCAGTACTTC. Translated: CASGFSNEYEQYF. Full variable domain (remainder filled in from reference TRBV12-5 and TRBJ2-7): DARVTQTPRHKVTEMGQEVTMRCQPILGHNTVFWYRQTMMQGLELLAYFRNRAPLDDSGMPKDRFSAEMPDATLATLKIQPSEPRDSAVYFCASGFSNEYEQYFGPGTRLTVT.

The chain links TRBV9 to TRBJ2-1, with a weak D call TRBD1 (5 bases). Germline V lookup: CDR1 SGDLS, CDR2 YYNGEE. The CDR3 covers 14 residues. Trimming removed 0 bases at V and 5 bases at J, with 9 bases between. Here the CDR3 reads CASSVDGRDNEQFF. CDR3 coding DNA: TGTGCCAGCAGCGTAGATGGCAGGGACAATGAGCAGTTCTTC. The entire variable domain, with the rest obtained from reference TRBV9 and TRBJ2-1, is as follows: DSGVTQTPKHLITATGQRVTLRCSPRSGDLSVYWYQQSLDQGLQFLIQYYNGEERAKGNILERFSAQQFPDLHSELNLSSLELGDSALYFCASSVDGRDNEQFFGPGTRLTVL.

This chain uses TRBV9 with TRBJ2-7; 8 positions agree with TRBD2. CDR1 is SGDLS and CDR2 is YYNGEE in the germline V gene. Trimming cost V 0 bases and J 3 bases; bases outside gene matches: 2. This CDR3 has 14 amino acids. Here the CDR3 reads CASSVDSGGYEQYF. CDR3 coding DNA: TGTGCCAGCAGCGTAGACAGCGGGGGCTACGAGCAGTACTTC.

The rearrangement links TRBV28 to TRBJ2-7; possibly TRBD1 or TRBD2 for D (5 bases each). This CDR3 comprises 14 residues. The germline V gene encodes CDR1 MDHEN and CDR2 SYDVKM. V lost 6 bases and J 3 bases, leaving 15 bases between the germline ends. CDR3 region: CASSPPWGIYEQYF. The DNA for the CDR3 is TGTGCCAGCAGCCCCCCTTGGGGGATCTACGAGCAGTACTTC.